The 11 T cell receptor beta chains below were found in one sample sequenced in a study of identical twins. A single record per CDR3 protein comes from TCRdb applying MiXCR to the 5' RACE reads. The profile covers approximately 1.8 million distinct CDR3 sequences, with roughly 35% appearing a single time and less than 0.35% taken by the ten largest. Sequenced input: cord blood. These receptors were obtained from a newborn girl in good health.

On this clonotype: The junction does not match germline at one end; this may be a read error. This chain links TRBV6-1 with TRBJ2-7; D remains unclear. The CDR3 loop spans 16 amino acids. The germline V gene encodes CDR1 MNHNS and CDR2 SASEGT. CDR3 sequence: CAGSEWKGIGSYEQYF. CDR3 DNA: TGTGCCGGCAGTGAATGGAAGGGAATCGGCTCCTACGAGCAGTACTTC.

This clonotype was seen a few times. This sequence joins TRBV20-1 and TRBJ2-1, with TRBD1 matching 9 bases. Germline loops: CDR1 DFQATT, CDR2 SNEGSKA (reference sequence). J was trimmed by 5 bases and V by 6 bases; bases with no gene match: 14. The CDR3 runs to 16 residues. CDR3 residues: CSAPHSGTGLDNEQFF. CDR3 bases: TGCAGTGCGCCCCACTCCGGGACAGGGCTGGACAATGAGCAGTTCTTC.

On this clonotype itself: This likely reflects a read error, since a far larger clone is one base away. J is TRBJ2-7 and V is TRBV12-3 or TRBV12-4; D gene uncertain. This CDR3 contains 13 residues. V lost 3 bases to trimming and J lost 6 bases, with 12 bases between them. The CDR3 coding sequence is TGTGCCAGCAGTTTGGGCTCGACCTGCGAGCAGTACTTC. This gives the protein CASSLGSTCEQYF.

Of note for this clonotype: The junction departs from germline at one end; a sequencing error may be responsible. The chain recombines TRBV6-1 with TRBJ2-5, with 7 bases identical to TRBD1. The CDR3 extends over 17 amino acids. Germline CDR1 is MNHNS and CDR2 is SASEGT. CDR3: CASSEWGPRGSQGTQYF. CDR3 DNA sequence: TGTGCCAGCAGTGAATGGGGACCCAGGGGGTCGCAAGGGACCCAGTACTTC.

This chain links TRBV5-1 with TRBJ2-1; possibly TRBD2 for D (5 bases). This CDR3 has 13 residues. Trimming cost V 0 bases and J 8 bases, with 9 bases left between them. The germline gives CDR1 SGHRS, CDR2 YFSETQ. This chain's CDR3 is CASSLELAYEQFF. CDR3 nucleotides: TGCGCCAGCAGCTTGGAGCTAGCATATGAGCAGTTCTTC.

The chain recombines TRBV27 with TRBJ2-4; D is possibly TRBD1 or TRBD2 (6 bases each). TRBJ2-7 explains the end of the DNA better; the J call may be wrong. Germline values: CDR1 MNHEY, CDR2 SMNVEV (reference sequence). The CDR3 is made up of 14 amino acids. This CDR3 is CASILRGEIDEQYF. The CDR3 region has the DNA TGTGCCAGCATCCTAAGGGGGGAAATCGACGAGCAGTACTTC.

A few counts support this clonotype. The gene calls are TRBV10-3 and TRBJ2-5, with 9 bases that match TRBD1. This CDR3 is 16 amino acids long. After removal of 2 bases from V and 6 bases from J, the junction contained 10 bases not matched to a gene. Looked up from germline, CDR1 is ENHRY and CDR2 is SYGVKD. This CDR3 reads CAISEPGQGLGKTQYF. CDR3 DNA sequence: TGTGCCATCAGTGAGCCGGGACAGGGCTTGGGGAAGACCCAGTACTTC.

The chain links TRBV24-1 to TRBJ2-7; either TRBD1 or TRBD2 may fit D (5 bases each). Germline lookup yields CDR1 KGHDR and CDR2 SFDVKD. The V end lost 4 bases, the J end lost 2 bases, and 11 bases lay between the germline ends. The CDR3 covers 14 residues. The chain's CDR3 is CATSDWDRPYEQYF. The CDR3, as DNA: TGTGCCACCAGTGACTGGGACCGTCCCTACGAGCAGTACTTC.

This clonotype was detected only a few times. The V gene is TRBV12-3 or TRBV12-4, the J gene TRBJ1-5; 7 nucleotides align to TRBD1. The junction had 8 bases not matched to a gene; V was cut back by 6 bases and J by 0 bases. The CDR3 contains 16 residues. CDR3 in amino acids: CASSIGTAYSNQPQHF. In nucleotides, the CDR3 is TGTGCCAGCAGCATCGGGACAGCTTATAGCAATCAGCCCCAGCATTTT.

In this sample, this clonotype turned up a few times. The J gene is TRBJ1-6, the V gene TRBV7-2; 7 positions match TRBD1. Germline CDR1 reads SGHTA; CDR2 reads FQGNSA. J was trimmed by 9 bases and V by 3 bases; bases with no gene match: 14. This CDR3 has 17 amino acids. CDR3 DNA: TGTGCCAGCAGCTTTACCGTGACTCCAGGGGGGAGTTCACCCCTCCACTTT. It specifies CASSFTVTPGGSSPLHF.

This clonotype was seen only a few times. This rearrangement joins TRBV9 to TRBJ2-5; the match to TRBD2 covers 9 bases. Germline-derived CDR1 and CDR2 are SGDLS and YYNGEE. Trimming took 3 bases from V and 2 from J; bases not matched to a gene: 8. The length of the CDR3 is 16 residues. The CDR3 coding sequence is TGTGCCAGCAGCGACCGGACTAGCGACATTCAAGAGACCCAGTACTTC. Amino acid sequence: CASSDRTSDIQETQYF.